This T cell receptor beta chain is from a study of shared clonotypes between healthy human individuals. Study-level information: The composition of the donors was two women and a few men aged 18 to 49.

CDR1 WNHNN and CDR2 SYGVQD come from the germline V gene (reference sequence). J lost 5 bases, V lost 6 bases, and 3 bases had no gene match. This CDR3 is built from 14 residues. Study findings and constraints: In general, naive subsets displayed greater estimated richness than memory subsets did.

A deep-level run was used for the assay. Produced via immunoSEQ multiplex PCR; TCRdb's table is partial and in-frame only. The sample has about 360,000 clones; 70% to 75% are singletons. Notes on this clone: The antigen remains undetermined.

Sequencing was carried out using memory CD4+ T cells sorted from blood. The subset here: CD45RA-negative fraction. The chain recombines TRBV10-1 with TRBJ2-3; 12 bases fit TRBD1. The sequence was collected from a man younger than 40 in good health. This chain's CDR3 is CASRGQGAGDTQYF. As DNA, the CDR3 is TGCGCCAGCAGGGGACAGGGGGCTGGAGATACGCAGTATTTT.